Detailed here is one TCR beta chain. Its recognized antigen is unknown. No base quality values were provided; no much bigger clone lies one nucleotide off. To prepare the library, 5' RACE was applied. The sequencer listed for this sample is Illumina HiSeq 2500. A second roughly 7 to 11 cycle PCR used a sample-barcoded 5' primer and a J-beta primer mix. Each TCR beta cDNA molecule received a unique molecular identifier from a template-switch 5' adaptor carrying 12 random nucleotides. Each sample yielded at least 2.5 million CDR3-containing paired-end reads. First-strand cDNA synthesis was performed from all RNA using the Mint cDNA synthesis kit, with priming by a TRBC-specific oligonucleotide. Following uracil-DNA glycosylase treatment, all cDNA underwent a first 18-cycle PCR with the universal primers M1SS and BC2_uni_R. Turning to the authors' computational methods: Each sample was normalized by randomly selecting 1 million high-quality reads, each carrying a distinct molecular identifier. Reads with shared molecular identifiers were discarded instead of being binned into consensus sequences. MiTCR, set to a Q25 quality threshold and the strictest error-elimination algorithm, was used for CDR3 identification, clonotype clustering and error correction. Lower-bound total TCR beta diversity was estimated with a nonparametric unseen species model using Euler transformation. TCRdb reprocessing: public reads trimmed at Q25 with fastp, clones called with MiXCR, in-frame beta chains kept. One record per CDR3 amino acid sequence lists the most common genes and DNA. The V and J calls were determined by TCRdb, not by the authors. The sample data list roughly 800,000 distinct CDR3 sequences, and about 62% of these were observed just once. The ten largest make up 20% to 25% of the sample.

This sample was taken from a study of blood T cells in healthy people across ages (dated by TCRdb to the mid-2010s). At the level of the whole study: Template switching captured roughly one uniquely barcoded TCR beta cDNA molecule per two T cells in model experiments. Four age groups were formed from the donors: young (average 16 years), middle-aged (just under 40), aged (about 62) and long-lived (around 82). To avoid experimental bias, donors of different ages were spread randomly across the sequencing lanes. The study analyzed two additional independent replicas of 1 million unique cDNA reads from the same blood draw for two donors, one aged 18 to 29 and one aged 80 or older. Using deep sequencing normalized with unique cDNA molecular identifiers, the study measured how TCR beta repertoire diversity changes with age.

Donors were about 36 systemically healthy Caucasian individuals from Russia aged 6 to 90 years. Around 9.7 milliliters of peripheral blood were collected from each donor into EDTA-treated Vacutainer tubes. PBMCs were isolated by Ficoll-Paque density-gradient centrifugation, with at least 7 million obtained per sample. Trizol reagent was used to extract total RNA from the PBMCs, yielding at least 6 micrograms per sample. For every donor, an aliquot of PBMCs went through flow cytometry to measure the percentages of naive CD45RAhigh/CD27high T cells. At the junction V is shortened by 3 bases and J by 4 bases; bases outside the gene matches: 18. Including cysteine and phenylalanine, the CDR3 has 17 amino acids. The only DNA kept is the CDR3, 51 bases in frame from the first base. CDR1 and CDR2 were assigned from the germline V gene (reference sequence) as DFQATT and SNEGSKA. On the study overall, not on this receptor specifically: Since profiling was done on bulk unsorted PBMCs, naive and antigen-experienced compartments could not be conclusively compared. As age increased, observed TCR beta diversity per million T cells dropped in a roughly linear way, and a significant reduction was already evident by age 40. Estimates of total diversity based on one million sequenced T cells were regarded as lower bounds and as underestimates. Compared with the aged group, the long-lived group had more naive CD4+ T cells, fewer expanded clones and increased TCR diversity, suggesting age selection. There was a strong correlation between observed TCR beta diversity and the percentage of naive T cells measured by flow cytometry. Because the CMV infection status of the donors was unknown, age-related changes in expanded clonotypes may potentially have been confounded.

Material for sequencing was blood. This sequence was found in a man aged 30-40 years in good health. Recombination joined TRBV20-1 with TRBJ2-7; a stretch of 7 junction bases matches TRBD1. The CDR3 reads CSARGFLQGHTVYEQYF. The bases are TGCAGTGCTAGGGGCTTCCTACAGGGGCATACTGTTTACGAGCAGTACTTC.